This is a list of T cell receptor beta chains from one sample in a study of PD-L1 blockade in urothelial cancer. The data were produced by immunoSEQ multiplex PCR, yet TCRdb's version contains in-frame clones alone and is incomplete. Of 100,000 to 150,000 clones in the sample, roughly 80% were seen once. Sequences were derived from PBMCs, sampled around atezolizumab (anti-PD-L1) treatment. Receptors originate from a middle-aged man with urothelial cancer. The CDR3 runs from the conserved cysteine through the conserved F or W. D genes are given only for firm matches. Only part of the rows carry a size: once, few, many, or a class if the clone is expanded.

>TRBJ1-2|TRBV6-6|.|.
TGTGCCAGCAGTAGCCGGGAGCGAGGCTACACCTTC
CASSSRERGYTF
>TRBJ1-1|TRBV19|TRBD1|.
TGTGCCAGTAGCGACGACAGGGCCTCTGAAGCTTTCTTT
CASSDDRASEAFF
>TRBJ1-1|TRBV29-1|TRBD1|.
TGCAGCTTACGGGACAGCATGAACACTGAAGCTTTCTTT
CSLRDSMNTEAFF
>TRBJ2-7|TRBV7-3|.|.
TGTGCCAGCAGCTTATCCTCGGGCTACGAGCAGTACTTC
CASSLSSGYEQYF
>TRBJ2-7|TRBV28|TRBD2|.
TGTGCCAGCAGAGAGCGGGAGGACCCCGCGGGCGAGCAGTACTTC
CASREREDPAGEQYF
>TRBJ2-7|TRBV5-1|.|.
TGCGCCAGCAGCTTTGAGGGCTTTCCCGAGCAGTACTTC
CASSFEGFPEQYF
>TRBJ2-3|TRBV19|.|.
TGTGCCAGTAGTAGCGGCGGGACCCACTCCACAGATACGCAGTATTTT
CASSSGGTHSTDTQYF
>TRBJ2-7|TRBV5-1|.|.
TGCGCCAGCAGCTTGGGGAGGGACGAGCAGTACTTC
CASSLGRDEQYF
>TRBJ2-5|TRBV2|.|once
TGTGCCAGCAGGAGACTAGGTGGCGAGACCCAGTACTTC
CASRRLGGETQYF
>TRBJ2-7|TRBV5-8|TRBD2|.
TGTGCCAGCAGCTTGTCTAGCGGGAGTACCTACGAGCAGTACTTC
CASSLSSGSTYEQYF
>TRBJ2-4|TRBV30|.|.
TGTGCCTGGAGTCCACTGACTGGTATAAACATTCAGTACTTC
CAWSPLTGINIQYF
>TRBJ2-7|TRBV4-2|TRBD1|.
TGTGCCAGCAGCCAGGGGACAGGGAGGAACGAGCAGTACTTC
CASSQGTGRNEQYF
>TRBJ1-4|TRBV19|.|.
TGTGCCAGTCGAATTTCCGGGGGTCCTGAAAAACTGTTTTTT
CASRISGGPEKLFF
>TRBJ2-6|TRBV29-1|TRBD2|.
TGCAGCGTCCTGGGGGGGTCAGGGGCCAACGTCCTGACTTTC
CSVLGGSGANVLTF
>TRBJ2-5|TRBV6-1|.|.
TGTGCCAGCAGTGAAGAACCCAGGGCCCAGTACTTC
CASSEEPRAQYF
>TRBJ2-1|TRBV7-9|.|once
TGTGCCAGCAGCTTGCCAGGCTCCTACAATGAGCAGTTCTTC
CASSLPGSYNEQFF
>TRBJ2-1|TRBV27|.|.
TGTGCCAGCAGTTCTGGGGCGGAATTGAGTCAGTTCTTC
CASSSGAELSQFF
>TRBJ1-5|TRBV28|.|.
TGTGCCAGCAGTTTAGGGCCCAGGATGGGCAATCAGCCCCAGCATTTT
CASSLGPRMGNQPQHF
>TRBJ2-1|TRBV7-9|TRBD1|once
TGTGCCAGCAGCTTACACAGGGGGCTTTTTGATGAGCAGTTCTTC
CASSLHRGLFDEQFF
>TRBJ2-5|TRBV19|.|.
TGTGCCAGTAGTACGAGACTTCAAGAGACCCAGTACTTC
CASSTRLQETQYF
>TRBJ2-2|TRBV14|.|.
TGTGCCAGCAGCCATCAGACGCGGGAATGGTTCACCGGGGAGCTGTTTTTT
CASSHQTREWFTGELFF
>TRBJ2-4|TRBV25-1|TRBD2|.
TGTGCCAGCAGTGAATTAGAGCGGGGGGGGTGGTACTTC
CASSELERGGWYF
>TRBJ2-1|TRBV19|TRBD2|.
TGTGCCAGTGGAGCGGGAGGTTTAAAAAGTAAGGATGAGCAGTTCTTC
CASGAGGLKSKDEQFF
>TRBJ2-5|TRBV28|.|.
TGTGCCAGCAGTTTTGGGGGGTGGGAGACCCAGTACTTC
CASSFGGWETQYF
>TRBJ2-7|TRBV18|.|once
TGTGCCAGCTCACAGAGCTCCTACGAGCAGTACTTC
CASSQSSYEQYF
>TRBJ1-5|TRBV6-6|TRBD1|.
TGTGCCAGCGTACCCACGACAGGGTTCAACCAGCCCCAGCATTTT
CASVPTTGFNQPQHF
>TRBJ1-1|TRBV29-1|.|.
TGCAGCGTTGGCAACAAAGTGAACACTGAAGCTTTCTTT
CSVGNKVNTEAFF
>TRBJ2-7|TRBV5-1|TRBD2|.
TGCGCCAGCAGCCCGGGACTAGCGGGATATGTCGTCGAGCAGTACTTC
CASSPGLAGYVVEQYF
>TRBJ1-2|TRBV6-5|.|.
TGTGCCAGCAGTTACTCCGGGTGGCTGGGCTACACCTTC
CASSYSGWLGYTF
>TRBJ1-2|TRBV7-9|.|.
TGTGCCAGCAGCTTCAGCTCGAGGGAAGGCTACACCTTC
CASSFSSREGYTF
>TRBJ1-5|TRBV30|.|.
TGTGCCTGGAGTGTTAGGGGGATGTTCAATCAGCCCCAGCATTTT
CAWSVRGMFNQPQHF
>TRBJ2-2|TRBV28|.|.
TGTGCCAGCATCCAGTCGGCAGGGGCGAACACCGGGGAGCTGTTTTTT
CASIQSAGANTGELFF
>TRBJ1-2|TRBV2|TRBD1|.
TGTGCCAGCACTCCCGGACAGGAACGCTTCTACACCTTC
CASTPGQERFYTF
>TRBJ2-7|TRBV27|TRBD2|.
TGTGCCAGCAGTGGCGAAAGACTAGCGGGAACCTACGAGCAGTACTTC
CASSGERLAGTYEQYF
>TRBJ2-7|TRBV5-1|TRBD1|few
TGCGCCAGCAGCTTGGACAGGGGGATCTACGAGCAGTACTTC
CASSLDRGIYEQYF
>TRBJ1-4|TRBV6-5|.|.
TGTGCCTCGGGCAGGGGAACAACTAATGAAAAACTGTTTTTT
CASGRGTTNEKLFF
>TRBJ2-2|TRBV4-1|.|once
TGCGCCAGCAGCCAAGACGTAGACAGGACCACCGGGGAGCTGTTTTTT
CASSQDVDRTTGELFF
>TRBJ2-7|TRBV28|.|.
TGTGCCAGCAGTTCAATACAGGTCGGCTACGAGCAGTACTTC
CASSSIQVGYEQYF
>TRBJ2-7|TRBV11-2|TRBD2|.
TGTGCCAGCAGCCTGACTAGCGGTTCCTACGAGCAGTACTTC
CASSLTSGSYEQYF
>TRBJ1-1|TRBV10-3|TRBD1|.
TGTGCCATCAGTGAGTTTAAGGGGGCGCCGGTTTTCTTT
CAISEFKGAPVFF
>TRBJ2-7|TRBV2|TRBD2|.
TGTGCCAGCAGTCCGACTAGCGGGAACGTGGTGTCCTACGAGCAGTACTTC
CASSPTSGNVVSYEQYF
>TRBJ2-7|TRBV28|TRBD1|once
TGTGCCAGCAGTCGGACAGGGGAACAGTACGAGCAGTACTTC
CASSRTGEQYEQYF
>TRBJ2-5|TRBV23-1|.|.
TGCGCCAGCAGTCAATCGGGGGACTGCCGAGAAGAGACCCAGTACTTC
CASSQSGDCREETQYF
>TRBJ2-5|TRBV27|TRBD1|.
TGTGCCAGCAGTTTTTATTCAGGGGGAAGTACAGAGACCCAGTACTTC
CASSFYSGGSTETQYF
>TRBJ2-7|TRBV28|.|.
TGTGCCAGCAACCAGGTAAACGAGCAGTACTTC
CASNQVNEQYF
>TRBJ2-5|TRBV10-1|TRBD2|.
TGCGCCAGCAGCGGGAGGAGCGGGAGGGGAGAGACCCAGTACTTC
CASSGRSGRGETQYF
>TRBJ2-5|TRBV6-1|.|.
TGTGCCAGCAGTTGGGAGGGGGTAAATGAAGAGACCCAGTACTTC
CASSWEGVNEETQYF
>TRBJ2-7|TRBV7-2|.|.
TGTGCCAGCAGCTTAGGCGGGGGCCCCTACGAGCAGTACTTC
CASSLGGGPYEQYF
>TRBJ2-7|TRBV18|TRBD1|once
TGTGCCAGCTCACCACGGACAGGGGAAACGGCGCGGGCAGCCTACGAGCAGTACTTC
CASSPRTGETARAAYEQYF
>TRBJ1-1|TRBV9|.|.
TGTGCCAGCAGCCTAAATATAGGCGGGGGAAACACTGAAGCTTTCTTT
CASSLNIGGGNTEAFF
>TRBJ1-1|TRBV28|TRBD1|.
TGTGCCAGCAGTTTAGGGTCCGGGACAGGGGGCCTGAACACTGAAGCTTTCTTT
CASSLGSGTGGLNTEAFF